This is a list of T cell receptor beta chains from one sample in a study of cytomegalovirus exposure and HLA in healthy donors. Libraries were prepared by immunoSEQ multiplex PCR; TCRdb keeps only in-frame clonotypes and omits some of them. The data show 150,000 to 200,000 clones, about 76% seen once. Sequencing used PBMCs. The source is a female donor in good health and CMV-seronegative. Both conserved end residues are part of each CDR3. D genes are given only for firm matches. For some rows the clone size is stated as once, few or many, or as a class when expanded; others skip it.

J gene	V gene	D gene	clone size	CDR3 protein	CDR3 DNA
TRBJ1-5	TRBV30	NA	NA	CAWSLGGFQPQHF	TGTGCCTGGAGTCTCGGAGGTTTTCAGCCCCAGCATTTT
TRBJ1-1	TRBV27	TRBD1	NA	CASSYFGQGEAFF	TGTGCCAGCAGTTACTTCGGACAGGGGGAAGCTTTCTTT
TRBJ1-2	TRBV4-2	TRBD1	NA	CASSQDNTGGSSGYTF	TGTGCCAGCAGCCAAGATAACACAGGGGGATCGAGTGGCTACACCTTC
TRBJ2-5	TRBV5-4	NA	once	CASSRGEETQYF	TGTGCCAGCAGCCGGGGTGAAGAGACCCAGTACTTC
TRBJ2-4	TRBV7-2	TRBD1	NA	CASSSRQGAKNIQYF	TGTGCCAGCAGCTCCCGACAGGGAGCCAAAAACATTCAGTACTTC
TRBJ1-5	TRBV19	NA	NA	CASHPLPSTDISNQPQHF	TGTGCCAGTCACCCCCTCCCCTCGACAGATATTAGCAATCAGCCCCAGCATTTT
TRBJ1-1	TRBV5-1	NA	few	CASSLEPGDFTEAFF	TGCGCCAGCAGCTTGGAGCCAGGGGATTTCACTGAAGCTTTCTTT
TRBJ1-4	TRBV30	NA	NA	CAWSSGATNEKLFF	TGTGCCTGGAGTTCAGGGGCAACTAATGAAAAACTGTTTTTT
TRBJ1-3	TRBV4-2	TRBD1	NA	CASSHSDRVFSGNTIYF	TGTGCCAGCAGCCATTCTGACAGGGTATTCTCTGGAAACACCATATATTTT
TRBJ2-7	TRBV5-4	NA	NA	CASSLRGTTTYEQYF	TGTGCCAGCAGCTTGAGGGGGACTACCACCTACGAGCAGTACTTC
TRBJ1-2	TRBV4-2	TRBD1	NA	CASSHTTGGRNYGYTF	TGTGCCAGCAGCCATACGACAGGGGGCAGGAACTATGGCTACACCTTC
TRBJ1-1	TRBV13	TRBD1	NA	CASQTGENTEAFF	TGTGCCAGTCAGACAGGGGAAAACACTGAAGCTTTCTTT
TRBJ2-7	TRBV28	NA	NA	CASTASWESSYEQYF	TGTGCCAGCACCGCAAGTTGGGAGTCCTCCTACGAGCAGTACTTC
TRBJ2-2	TRBV27	TRBD1	NA	CASSVTGGSGELFF	TGTGCCAGCAGCGTGACAGGGGGCAGTGGGGAGCTGTTTTTT
TRBJ2-7	TRBV9	TRBD2	NA	CASSRTSGSFNEQYF	TGTGCCAGCAGCCGGACTAGCGGGAGTTTCAACGAGCAGTACTTC
TRBJ2-2	TRBV18	NA	NA	CASSPSHPQGIGTGELFF	TGTGCCAGCTCACCATCCCATCCTCAGGGGATAGGCACCGGGGAGCTGTTTTTT
TRBJ1-4	TRBV4-2	TRBD1	NA	CASSQGDSPTEKLFF	TGTGCCAGCAGCCAAGGGGACAGTCCGACGGAAAAACTGTTTTTT
TRBJ1-1	TRBV19	TRBD1	NA	CASRGQLPMNTEAFF	TGTGCCAGTCGGGGACAGCTCCCCATGAACACTGAAGCTTTCTTT
TRBJ1-1	TRBV5-4	NA	NA	CASSAAQDFTEAFF	TGTGCCAGCAGCGCAGCACAGGATTTCACTGAAGCTTTCTTT
TRBJ2-4	TRBV14	NA	few	CASSQPGAKAKNIQYF	TGTGCCAGCAGCCAACCAGGGGCGAAAGCCAAAAACATTCAGTACTTC
TRBJ1-6	TRBV7-2	TRBD1	NA	CASSSNRGSGNSPLHF	TGTGCCAGCAGCTCCAACAGGGGATCGGGGAATTCACCCCTCCACTTT
TRBJ1-2	TRBV7-9	NA	NA	CASSPTSNYGYTF	TGTGCCAGCAGCCCGACATCTAACTATGGCTACACCTTC
TRBJ1-4	TRBV9	NA	NA	CASSANSGDNEKLFF	TGTGCCAGCAGCGCAAACAGCGGCGATAATGAAAAACTGTTTTTT
TRBJ2-7	TRBV5-1	NA	NA	CASSLSPSYEQYF	TGCGCCAGCAGCTTGAGCCCCTCCTACGAGCAGTACTTC
TRBJ1-1	TRBV11-2	NA	once	CASSFEGRDTEAFF	TGTGCCAGCAGCTTTGAGGGAAGGGACACTGAAGCTTTCTTT
TRBJ2-1	TRBV7-3	TRBD2	NA	CASSRTSGNNEQFF	TGTGCCAGCAGCCGGACTAGCGGTAACAATGAGCAGTTCTTC
TRBJ1-6	TRBV18	TRBD1	NA	CASSPITGDNSPLHF	TGTGCCAGCTCACCGATTACAGGGGATAATTCACCCCTCCACTTT
TRBJ1-2	TRBV7-2	NA	once	CASSGHINYGYTF	TGTGCCAGCAGCGGCCACATCAACTATGGCTACACCTTC
TRBJ1-2	TRBV5-4	NA	NA	CASSLALQPRVGYTF	TGTGCCAGCAGCTTGGCCCTCCAGCCACGGGTCGGCTACACCTTC
TRBJ1-1	TRBV19	NA	NA	CASTEGMNTEAFF	TGTGCCAGTACGGAGGGTATGAACACTGAAGCTTTCTTT
TRBJ2-5	TRBV2	NA	few	CASKRAQETQYF	TGTGCCAGCAAGAGAGCGCAAGAGACCCAGTACTTC
TRBJ1-5	TRBV18	NA	NA	CASSPTPGIRGNQPQHF	TGTGCCAGCTCACCAACCCCAGGGATCAGGGGCAATCAGCCCCAGCATTTT
TRBJ2-3	TRBV18	TRBD1	NA	CASSPEDRVRNTQYF	TGTGCCAGCTCACCAGAGGACAGGGTACGAAATACGCAGTATTTT
TRBJ2-5	TRBV10-1	NA	few	CASSDLVGETQYF	TGCGCCAGCAGTGACCTAGTCGGGGAGACCCAGTACTTC
TRBJ1-1	TRBV4-1	TRBD1	NA	CASSLPDRGNTEAFF	TGCGCCAGCAGCTTACCGGACAGGGGGAACACTGAAGCTTTCTTT
TRBJ2-2	TRBV9	NA	few	CASGARTRQGGTGELFF	TGTGCCAGCGGAGCAAGGACCCGTCAAGGGGGCACCGGGGAGCTGTTTTTT
TRBJ1-2	TRBV27	TRBD1	NA	CASSSTRTGWNYGYTF	TGTGCCAGCAGTTCAACCAGGACAGGGTGGAACTATGGCTACACCTTC
TRBJ1-2	TRBV7-9	NA	NA	CASSLVGQLNYGYTF	TGTGCCAGCAGCTTAGTCGGACAGCTAAACTATGGCTACACCTTC
TRBJ1-5	TRBV10-3	NA	NA	CAISQGWGNQPQHF	TGTGCCATCAGCCAGGGATGGGGCAATCAGCCCCAGCATTTT
TRBJ2-3	TRBV7-3	NA	NA	CASSQNERGTDTQYF	TGTGCCAGCAGCCAGAACGAAAGGGGGACAGATACGCAGTATTTT
TRBJ1-2	TRBV19	NA	few	CARTRGTGLGYTF	TGTGCCAGGACTAGGGGTACCGGGTTGGGCTACACCTTC
TRBJ1-2	TRBV4-1	NA	NA	CASSQGPGATNYGYTF	TGCGCCAGCAGCCAAGGCCCAGGGGCTACTAACTATGGCTACACCTTC
TRBJ2-5	TRBV10-3	NA	NA	CAISGGLTETQYF	TGTGCCATCAGCGGGGGACTGACAGAGACCCAGTACTTC
TRBJ1-6	TRBV30	NA	NA	CAWTMTGGSYNSPLHF	TGTGCCTGGACTATGACAGGAGGCTCCTATAATTCACCCCTCCACTTT